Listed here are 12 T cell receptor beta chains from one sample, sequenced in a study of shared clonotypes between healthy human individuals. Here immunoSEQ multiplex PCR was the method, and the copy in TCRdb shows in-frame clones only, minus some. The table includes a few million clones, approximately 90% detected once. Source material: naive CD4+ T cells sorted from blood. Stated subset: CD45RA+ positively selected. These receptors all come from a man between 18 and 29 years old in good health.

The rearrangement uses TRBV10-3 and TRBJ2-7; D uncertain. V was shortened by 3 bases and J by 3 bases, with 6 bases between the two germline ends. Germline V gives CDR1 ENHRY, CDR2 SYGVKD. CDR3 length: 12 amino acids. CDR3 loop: CAISEYVYEQYF. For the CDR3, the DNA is TGTGCCATCAGTGAATACGTCTACGAGCAGTACTTC.

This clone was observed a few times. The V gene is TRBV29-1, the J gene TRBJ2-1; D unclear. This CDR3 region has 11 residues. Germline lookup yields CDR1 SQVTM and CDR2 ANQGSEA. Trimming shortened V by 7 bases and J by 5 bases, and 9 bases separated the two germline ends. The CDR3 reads CSGRRDNEQFF. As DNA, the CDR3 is TGCAGCGGACGACGGGACAATGAGCAGTTCTTC.

In DNA, the CDR3 is TGTGCCAGCAGTTCGCTTCCAGGAGGGAAGTGGGGCACTGAAGCTTTCTTT. Translated, it gives CASSSLPGGKWGTEAFF. This chain joins TRBV5-8 and TRBJ1-1, with D hard to call. The V gene's germline CDR1 is SGHTS and CDR2 YDEGEE. The CDR3 is 17 residues long. V lost 5 bases and J lost 4, with 24 bases in between.

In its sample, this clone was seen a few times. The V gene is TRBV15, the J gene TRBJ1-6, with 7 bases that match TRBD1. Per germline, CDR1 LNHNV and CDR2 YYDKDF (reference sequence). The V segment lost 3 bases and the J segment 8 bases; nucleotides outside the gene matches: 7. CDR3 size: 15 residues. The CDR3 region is CATSSWDSNYSPLHF. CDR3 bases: TGTGCCACCAGCAGTTGGGACAGTAACTATTCACCCCTCCACTTT.

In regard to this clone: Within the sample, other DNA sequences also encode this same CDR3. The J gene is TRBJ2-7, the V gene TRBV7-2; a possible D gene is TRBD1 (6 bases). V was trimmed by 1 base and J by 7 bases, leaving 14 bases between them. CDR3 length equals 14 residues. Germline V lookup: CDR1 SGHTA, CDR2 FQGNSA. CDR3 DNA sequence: TGTGCCAGCAGCTTAGGTGGGACACTGCGGGAGCAGTACTTC. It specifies CASSLGGTLREQYF.

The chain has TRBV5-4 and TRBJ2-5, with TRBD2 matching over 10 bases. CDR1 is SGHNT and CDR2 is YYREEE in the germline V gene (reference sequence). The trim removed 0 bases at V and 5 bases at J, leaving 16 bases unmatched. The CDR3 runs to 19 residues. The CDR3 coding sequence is TGTGCCAGCAGCTTGGGGGCCCCTCGGGAGCGGGAGGGCCGGGAGACCCAGTACTTC. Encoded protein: CASSLGAPREREGRETQYF.

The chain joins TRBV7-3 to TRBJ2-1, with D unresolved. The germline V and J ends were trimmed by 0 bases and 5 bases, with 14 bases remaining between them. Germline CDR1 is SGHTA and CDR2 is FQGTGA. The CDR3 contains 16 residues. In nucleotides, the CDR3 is TGTGCCAGCAGCTTAACGGTCCCTTCTGGAGACAATGAGCAGTTCTTC. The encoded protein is CASSLTVPSGDNEQFF.

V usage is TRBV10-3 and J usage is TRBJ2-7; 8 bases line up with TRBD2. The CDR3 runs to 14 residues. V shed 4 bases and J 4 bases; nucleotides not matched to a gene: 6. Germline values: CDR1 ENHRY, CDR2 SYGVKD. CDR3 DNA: TGTGCCATCAGTGTGGAGGCGGGAGGTTACGAGCAGTACTTC. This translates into CAISVEAGGYEQYF.

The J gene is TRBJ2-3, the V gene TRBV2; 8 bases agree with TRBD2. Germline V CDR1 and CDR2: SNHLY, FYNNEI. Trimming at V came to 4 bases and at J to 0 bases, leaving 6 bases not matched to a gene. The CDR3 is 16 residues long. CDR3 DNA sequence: TGTGCCAGCAGTGGAGGCGCGGGGGGTAGCACAGATACGCAGTATTTT. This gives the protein CASSGGAGGSTDTQYF.

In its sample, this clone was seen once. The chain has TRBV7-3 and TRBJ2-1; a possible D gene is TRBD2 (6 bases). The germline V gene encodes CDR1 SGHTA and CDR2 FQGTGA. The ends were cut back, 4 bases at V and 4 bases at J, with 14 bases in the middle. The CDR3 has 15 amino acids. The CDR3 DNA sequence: TGTGCCAGCAGCTCGGGACTTGGCCCTTACAATGAGCAGTTCTTC. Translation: CASSSGLGPYNEQFF.

The CDR3 DNA follows: TGTGCCAGCAGCGGGGACAGATGGGCCCAAGGGAACACTGAAGCTTTCTTT. This translates into CASSGDRWAQGNTEAFF. The rearrangement links TRBV2 to TRBJ1-1; 7 bases are a match to TRBD1. The CDR3 length is 17 residues. J was trimmed by 1 base and V by 6 bases; bases with no gene match: 14. Germline CDR1 is SNHLY and CDR2 is FYNNEI. Full variable domain (missing parts from reference TRBV2 and TRBJ1-1): EPEVTQTPSHQVTQMGQEVILRCVPISNHLYFYWYRQILGQKVEFLVSFYNNEISEKSEIFDDQFSVERPDGSNFTLKIRSTKLEDSAMYFCASSGDRWAQGNTEAFFGQGTRLTVV.

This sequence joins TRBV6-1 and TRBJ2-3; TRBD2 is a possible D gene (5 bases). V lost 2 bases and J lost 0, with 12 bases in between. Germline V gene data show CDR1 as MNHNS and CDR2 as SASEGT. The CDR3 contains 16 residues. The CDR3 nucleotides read TGTGCCAGCAGTGAATCCCTTAGCGCAAGCACAGATACGCAGTATTTT. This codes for CASSESLSASTDTQYF.